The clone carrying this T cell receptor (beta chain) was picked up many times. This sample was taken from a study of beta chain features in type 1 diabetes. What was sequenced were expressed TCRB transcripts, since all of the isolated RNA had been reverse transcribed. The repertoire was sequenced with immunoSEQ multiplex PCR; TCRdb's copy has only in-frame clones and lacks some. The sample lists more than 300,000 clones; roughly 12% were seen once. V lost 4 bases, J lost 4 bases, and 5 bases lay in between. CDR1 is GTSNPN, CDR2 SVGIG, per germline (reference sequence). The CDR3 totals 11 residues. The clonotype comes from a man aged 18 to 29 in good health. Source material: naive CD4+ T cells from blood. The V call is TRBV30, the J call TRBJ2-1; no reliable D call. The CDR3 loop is CAWKQYNEQFF. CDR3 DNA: TGTGCCTGGAAACAGTACAATGAGCAGTTCTTC.